The 21 T cell receptor beta chains given below trace back to one sample, sequenced in a study of shared clonotypes between healthy human individuals. TCRdb's table, derived via immunoSEQ multiplex PCR, lists solely in-frame clones and lacks some. This table holds approximately 2,300,000 clones, under 95% found once. Sequencing was done on a sample of naive CD4+ T cells from PBMCs. Regarding subset: CD45RA+ positively selected. These receptor sequences come from a young man in good health. Some clones in this sample may be carry-over from other donors' samples.

This clone was seen a handful of times. The rearrangement joins TRBV18 to TRBJ1-5; a possible D gene is TRBD1 (5 bases). The germline V and J ends were trimmed by 2 bases and 7 bases, with 9 bases remaining between them. The CDR3 runs 13 residues. Germline V gene lookup returns CDR1 KGHSH and CDR2 LQKENI. CDR3 bases: TGTGCCAGCTCACCAGGGGGATCGCAGCCCCAGCATTTT. This sequence encodes CASSPGGSQPQHF.

V is TRBV5-1 and J is TRBJ2-6; 8 nucleotides agree with TRBD1. The V gene end was trimmed by 0 bases and the J gene end by 0 bases; junction bases not matched to a gene: 5. This CDR3 has 18 amino acids. CDR1 SGHRS and CDR2 YFSETQ come from the germline V gene. CDR3 residues: CASSLGQGPLSGANVLTF. In DNA, the CDR3 is TGCGCCAGCAGCTTGGGACAGGGGCCTCTCTCTGGGGCCAACGTCCTGACTTTC.

This chain links TRBV11-2 with TRBJ2-5; TRBD1 is a possible D gene (6 bases). Germline V lookup: CDR1 SGHAT, CDR2 FQNNGV. V was cut by 1 base and J by 4 bases, with 13 bases left in between. CDR3 length: 15 amino acids. The DNA of the CDR3 is TGTGCCAGCAGCTTAGGGGCAGGGGTGGGAGAGACCCAGTACTTC. As protein: CASSLGAGVGETQYF.

This chain joins TRBV7-8 and TRBJ2-1, with TRBD2 identical over 8 bases. Looked up from germline, CDR1 is SGHVS and CDR2 is FQNEAQ. V gave up 4 bases and J gave up 4 bases; unmatched junction bases: 6. This CDR3 is 15 amino acids long. The CDR3 spells CASSYIASGYNEQFF. CDR3 coding DNA: TGTGCCAGCAGCTATATAGCTAGCGGGTACAATGAGCAGTTCTTC.

This clone was seen only once. V and J are TRBV4-1 and TRBJ1-6; 9 positions match TRBD1. The CDR3 has 16 amino acids. Germline V lookup: CDR1 MGHRA, CDR2 YSYEKL. J lost 9 bases, V lost 3 bases, and 9 bases had no gene match. The CDR3 sequence: CASSQGLTGGPSPLHF. For the CDR3, the DNA is TGCGCCAGCAGCCAGGGCCTGACAGGGGGGCCTTCACCCCTCCACTTT.

The DNA of the CDR3 is TGCAGCGCCTTAGGGGGAGGATCGCCCTTCTATGGCTACACCTTC. As protein: CSALGGGSPFYGYTF. The genes are TRBV29-1 and TRBJ1-2; possible D gene TRBD1, 6 bases. The germline V and J ends were trimmed by 7 bases and 4 bases, with 22 bases remaining between them. Per the germline V gene, CDR1 is SQVTM and CDR2 is ANQGSEA. The CDR3 spans 15 residues. Full variable domain (rest looked up from reference TRBV29-1 and TRBJ1-2): SAVISQKPSRDICQRGTSLTIQCQVDSQVTMMFWYRQQPGQSLTLIATANQGSEATYESGFVIDKFPISRPNLTFSTLTVSNMSPEDSSIYLCSALGGGSPFYGYTFGSGTRLTVV.

This chain's CDR3 is CASNPDSTNYGYTF. CDR3 DNA: TGCGCCAGCAACCCCGACAGTACTAACTATGGCTACACCTTC. The rearrangement uses TRBV5-1 and TRBJ1-2; TRBD1 is a possible D gene (5 bases). Trimming took 6 bases from V and 0 from J, leaving 12 bases between them. The CDR3 has 14 residues. The V gene's germline CDR1 is SGHRS and CDR2 YFSETQ.

V gene TRBV29-1 combines with J gene TRBJ2-7; possibly TRBD1 for D (6 bases). In germline, CDR1 is SQVTM, CDR2 ANQGSEA. The ends were cut back, 4 bases at V and 0 bases at J, with 10 bases in the middle. The length of the CDR3 is 13 residues. For the CDR3, the DNA is TGCAGCGTTGTGAGGGGGAACTCCTACGAGCAGTACTTC. This codes for CSVVRGNSYEQYF.

This clone came up once. The rearrangement joins TRBV27 to TRBJ2-3; possible D gene TRBD2, 6 bases. The CDR3 extends over 11 amino acids. Germline V CDR1 and CDR2: MNHEY, SMNVEV (reference sequence). With 8 bases removed from V and 6 bases from J, the gap between germline ends came to 9 bases. The CDR3 DNA follows: TGTGCCAGCGCCCGGGGGGATACGCAGTATTTT. The encoded protein is CASARGDTQYF.

This clone appeared once. The J gene is TRBJ2-7, the V gene TRBV21-1; the DNA was not used to check the table's D call, TRBD1. TRBV21-1 is a recognized pseudogene. The CDR3 spans 13 residues. This CDR3 is CASTPGAGDEQYF. The DNA of the CDR3 is TGTGCCAGCACTCCAGGGGCAGGGGACGAGCAGTACTTC.

The rearrangement links TRBV10-3 to TRBJ1-1, with D possibly TRBD1 on 6 matching bases. Trimming pared 4 bases from V and 10 bases from J, leaving 16 bases between. The CDR3 contains 13 residues. Germline V gene data show CDR1 as ENHRY and CDR2 as SYGVKD. CDR3 loop: CAISGQEGLGAFF. CDR3 bases: TGTGCCATCAGTGGACAGGAGGGGCTTGGAGCTTTCTTT.

This chain connects TRBV28 to TRBJ2-2, with D perhaps assigned TRBD1 or TRBD2 (5 bases each). Germline loops: CDR1 MDHEN, CDR2 SYDVKM. The CDR3 has 15 residues. Trimming left V 4 bases short and J 4 bases short, with 13 bases between. As DNA, the CDR3 is TGTGCCAGCAGTTCATCCGGGACGCTCACCGGGGAGCTGTTTTTT. Encoded protein: CASSSSGTLTGELFF. Complete variable domain (other parts from reference TRBV28 and TRBJ2-2): DVKVTQSSRYLVKRTGEKVFLECVQDMDHENMFWYRQDPGLGLRLIYFSYDVKMKEKGDIPEGYSVSREKKERFSLILESASTNQTSMYLCASSSSGTLTGELFFGEGSRLTVL.

The chain is built from TRBV5-1 and TRBJ2-1; 14 bases are a match to TRBD2. From germline, CDR1 is SGHRS and CDR2 YFSETQ. Trimming at V came to 1 base and at J to 3 bases, leaving 9 bases not matched to a gene. The CDR3 is 19 amino acids. CDR3 loop: CASSLPRTSGRTGYNEQFF. The CDR3 region has the DNA TGCGCCAGCAGCTTGCCCAGGACTAGCGGGAGGACCGGCTACAATGAGCAGTTCTTC.

This chain links TRBV9 with TRBJ1-4; perhaps TRBD1 as D (5 bases). V dropped 0 bases and J dropped 6 bases, with 9 bases sitting between them. The germline V gene encodes CDR1 SGDLS and CDR2 YYNGEE. There are 14 residues in the CDR3. In nucleotides, the CDR3 is TGTGCCAGCAGCGTAGGGCAGGGCTATGAAAAACTGTTTTTT. Protein product: CASSVGQGYEKLFF.

This clone was observed a handful of times. The J gene is TRBJ1-2, the V gene TRBV7-9; 9 bases are a match to TRBD1. This CDR3 comprises 15 residues. The germline V gene encodes CDR1 SEHNR and CDR2 FQNEAQ (reference sequence). Trimming removed 5 bases from V and 3 bases from J; junction bases left unmatched: 7. The CDR3 sequence is CASSEWDRDDYGYTF. In DNA form, the CDR3 reads TGTGCCAGCAGCGAATGGGACAGGGATGACTATGGCTACACCTTC.

The chain employs TRBV7-9 and TRBJ1-5; D call uncertain. This CDR3 has 16 residues. V lost 2 bases, J lost 4 bases, and 15 bases lay in between. CDR1 is SEHNR, CDR2 FQNEAQ, per germline (reference sequence). As DNA, the CDR3 is TGTGCCAGCAGCTTAAATTCTGGGCGGAAAAATCAGCCCCAGCATTTT. This codes for CASSLNSGRKNQPQHF.

The count of this clone is one. This chain uses TRBV15 with TRBJ2-1; 8 nucleotides line up with TRBD2. This CDR3 has 16 amino acids. CDR1 and CDR2 (germline): LNHNV, YYDKDF (reference sequence). V was clipped by 5 bases and J by 8 bases; unmatched bases: 14. CDR3 protein: CATSLGGSGSVDEQFF. CDR3 DNA sequence: TGTGCCACCAGCCTGGGGGGGAGCGGGAGCGTCGATGAGCAGTTCTTC.

This clone was detected only once. This sequence joins TRBV2 and TRBJ2-3, with 12 bases aligning to TRBD2. The CDR3 contains 15 residues. CDR1 is SNHLY, CDR2 FYNNEI, per germline. Unmatched junction bases numbered 5, after V lost 4 bases and J lost 6 bases. The CDR3 reads CASSVLAGGLDTQYF. CDR3 coding DNA: TGTGCCAGCAGTGTCCTAGCGGGAGGGTTGGATACGCAGTATTTT.

This sequence joins TRBV11-3 and TRBJ2-7, with D tentatively TRBD1 (5 bases). V was cut by 5 bases and J by 3 bases, with 11 bases left in between. The germline CDR1 and CDR2 sequences are SGHNT and YENEEA. The CDR3 spans 13 residues. CDR3 in amino acids: CASSRYDSYEQYF. The CDR3 DNA reads TGTGCCAGCAGCCGCTACGACAGCTACGAGCAGTACTTC.

The chain combines TRBV11-2 with TRBJ2-3; tentatively, D is TRBD1 (6 bases). There are 18 residues in the CDR3. Per germline, CDR1 SGHAT and CDR2 FQNNGV. V lost 3 bases and J 0 bases, leaving 19 bases between the germline ends. CDR3 in amino acids: CASSFFPGTPISTDTQYF. CDR3 bases: TGTGCCAGCAGCTTCTTCCCGGGGACACCGATTAGCACAGATACGCAGTATTTT.

The rearrangement links TRBV2 to TRBJ2-1; 7 bases are shared with TRBD1. This CDR3 spans 13 amino acids. With 5 bases clipped from V and 7 bases from J, the junction kept 5 bases outside the gene matches. Germline values: CDR1 SNHLY, CDR2 FYNNEI. CDR3: CASSNRQGNEQFF. CDR3 nucleotide sequence: TGTGCCAGCAGTAACAGACAGGGTAATGAGCAGTTCTTC.